The rows below give T cell receptor beta chains drawn from one sample of a study of glioma-infiltrating T cells. TCRdb reprocessed the multiplex PCR reads via MiXCR and lists one record per CDR3 protein. The sample lists approximately 400,000 distinct CDR3 sequences, less than 50% occurring once. Sequencing used glioma tissue, nonneoplastic brain tissue, or PBMCs (not recorded which). These receptors came from a human donor with low-grade glioma or glioblastoma, undergoing nonglioma brain surgery, or in good health (not recorded which). CDR3s leave out the opening cysteine and the closing phenylalanine or tryptophan. Clone size, where shown, is once, few, many, or a class for clones that have expanded.

v_call	clone_size	j_call	cdr3_aa
TRBV27	many	TRBJ2-3	ASSPTGADTQY
TRBV20-1	NA	TRBJ1-1	SARISENTEAF
TRBV6-2/TRBV6-3	many	TRBJ2-5	ASSYSRTSGRGQTQY
TRBV20-1	NA	TRBJ2-3	SAGPAGGTDTQY
TRBV24-1	few	TRBJ1-3	ATSDGQRNTIY
TRBV27	many	TRBJ2-1	ASSPQGNEQF
TRBV7-2	few	TRBJ1-2	ASSLRGQENYGYT
TRBV11-2	NA	TRBJ2-3	ASSLDGVDTQY
TRBV6-2/TRBV6-3	NA	TRBJ2-7	ASSSLATSAVSEQY
TRBV19	NA	TRBJ2-3	ASSITDRGGTDTQY
TRBV20-1	NA	TRBJ2-1	SAMTGSSYNEQF
TRBV4-3	NA	TRBJ1-2	ASSQGLTGIGSGYT
TRBV25-1	few	TRBJ2-6	ASSVYSGANVLT
TRBV14	few	TRBJ2-1	ASSQDRGWNEQF
TRBV11-2	NA	TRBJ1-6	ASSLYRVSSPLH
TRBV27	many	TRBJ2-1	ASSLPGFLNKQF
TRBV24-1	NA	TRBJ1-1	ATSDGGGTEAF
TRBV6-1	many	TRBJ1-1	ASMMEFFMNTEAF
TRBV20-1	few	TRBJ2-3	SARSPGVLQDTQY
TRBV7-6	few	TRBJ2-7	ASSLVAGVPYEQY
TRBV7-2	once	TRBJ2-7	ASSSRQGVYEQY
TRBV6-2/TRBV6-3	NA	TRBJ2-4	ASSLMGTGAKNIQY
TRBV7-2	NA	TRBJ1-6	ASSQRRGLRNSPLH
TRBV7-8	NA	TRBJ2-7	ASSSWTSVAYEQY
TRBV20-1	few	TRBJ2-7	SASTRLASYEQY
TRBV28	NA	TRBJ2-7	ASSPKESLSVPYEQY
TRBV19	few	TRBJ1-5	ASSMGFMQPQH
TRBV24-1	NA	TRBJ2-3	ATSTSHGDTQY
TRBV20-1	NA	TRBJ2-7	SASYRRAGDEQY
TRBV24-1	NA	TRBJ2-3	ATSDFTITDTQY
TRBV12-3/TRBV12-4	NA	TRBJ1-4	ASSPGQTGEKLF
TRBV12-3/TRBV12-4	NA	TRBJ1-5	ASRGQGDNQPQH
TRBV20-1	NA	TRBJ1-5	SASPGNNQPQH
TRBV15	many	TRBJ2-2	ATSRVLGTANTGELF
TRBV12-3/TRBV12-4	NA	TRBJ1-1	ASRQGAHAEAF
TRBV6-1	many	TRBJ2-4	ASSPRDIQY
TRBV6-2/TRBV6-3	NA	TRBJ2-7	ASSYAGLAGSYEQY
TRBV6-1	few	TRBJ1-2	ASRTGTANYGYT
TRBV19	NA	TRBJ2-7	ASSWGLAGSYEQY
TRBV7-2	NA	TRBJ2-7	ASSLMGLSSYEQY
TRBV27	NA	TRBJ1-1	ASSLSAGSNTGAF
TRBV4-2	NA	TRBJ2-1	ASSLGTSGREQF